Listed here are 10 T cell receptor beta chains from one sample, sequenced in a study of blood T cell repertoires in COVID-19. Here immunoSEQ multiplex PCR was the method, and the copy in TCRdb shows in-frame clones only, minus some. The top ten hold roughly 2.2% of the sample, which has 280,000 or so clones, 70% to 90% seen once. Input material: PBMCs or T cells enriched from blood (not recorded which). The receptors originated from a man younger than 40 who had recovered from COVID-19.

This rearrangement joins TRBV4-3 to TRBJ2-2; the D gene is possibly TRBD1 (6 bases). The V end was cut by 6 bases, the J end by 5 bases, with 13 bases between. Germline lookup yields CDR1 LGHNA and CDR2 YSLEER. The CDR3 sequence is 14 residues long. CDR3 residues: CASSHPQGTGELFF. The CDR3 coding sequence is TGCGCCAGCAGTCACCCCCAGGGGACCGGGGAGCTGTTTTTT.

The chain uses TRBV15 and TRBJ1-6; possible D gene TRBD1, 6 bases. The CDR3 sequence is 14 residues long. The germline CDR1 and CDR2 sequences are LNHNV and YYDKDF (reference sequence). V lost 2 bases and J 15 bases, leaving 17 bases between the germline ends. CDR3 region: CATSRPQRGGHLHF. The CDR3 DNA is TGTGCCACCAGCAGACCCCAAAGAGGGGGTCACCTCCACTTT.

J is TRBJ1-6 and V is TRBV6-5; 10 bases are a match to TRBD1. Germline CDR1 reads MNHEY; CDR2 reads SVGAGI. The CDR3 has 13 residues. V dropped 6 bases and J dropped 9; count of bases not matched to a gene: 2. The DNA for the CDR3 is TGTGCCAGCAGGGACAGGGGGGGTTCACCCCTCCACTTT. Amino acids: CASRDRGGSPLHF.

This chain joins TRBV5-1 and TRBJ1-1, with D maybe TRBD1 (6 bases). In germline, CDR1 is SGHRS, CDR2 YFSETQ. V lost 4 bases and J 3 bases, leaving 16 bases between the germline ends. The CDR3 length is 15 residues. DNA for the CDR3: TGCGCCAGCAGCCAAGGACAGATTGGGGACACTGAAGCTTTCTTT. It specifies CASSQGQIGDTEAFF. Full variable domain (missing parts from reference TRBV5-1 and TRBJ1-1): KAGVTQTPRYLIKTRGQQVTLSCSPISGHRSVSWYQQTPGQGLQFLFEYFSETQRNKGNFPGRFSGRQFSNSRSEMNVSTLELGDSALYLCASSQGQIGDTEAFFGQGTRLTVV.

The rearrangement uses TRBV4-1 and TRBJ2-7, with D maybe TRBD1 (6 bases). Germline V lookup: CDR1 MGHRA, CDR2 YSYEKL. This CDR3 region has 13 residues. Trimming shortened V by 2 bases and J by 6 bases, and 11 bases separated the two germline ends. DNA for the CDR3: TGCGCCAGCAGCCAAAAAACAGGGTTCGAGCAGTACTTC. It specifies CASSQKTGFEQYF.

This clone was counted between two and nine times. The chain couples TRBV19 to TRBJ1-2; no clear D. Per germline, CDR1 LNHDA and CDR2 SQIVND (reference sequence). The CDR3 loop spans 10 amino acids. The CDR3 loop is CGAGNYGYTF. For the CDR3, the DNA is TGTGGAGCGGGGAACTATGGCTACACCTTC.

The V and J genes are TRBV7-2 and TRBJ2-1, with 15 bases fitting TRBD2. The trim removed 5 bases at V and 7 bases at J, leaving 15 bases unmatched. The CDR3 is made up of 19 amino acids. Germline lookup yields CDR1 SGHTA and CDR2 FQGNSA. The CDR3 protein is CASSARTSGGVRIGNEQFF. The DNA for the CDR3 is TGTGCCAGCAGCGCGCGGACTAGCGGGGGGGTCAGAATTGGGAATGAGCAGTTCTTC.

The table lists this clone with a count of one. V is TRBV18 and J is TRBJ2-5, with D perhaps matching TRBD2 (5 bases). This CDR3 has 15 residues. V gave up 3 bases and J gave up 5 bases, with 16 bases separating them. Germline CDR1 is KGHSH and CDR2 is LQKENI. The CDR3 loop is CASSPRRDRGETQYF. The CDR3 nucleotides read TGTGCCAGCTCACCTAGGCGTGATAGAGGGGAGACCCAGTACTTC.

V gene TRBV6-5 combines with J gene TRBJ2-5; 8 bases are shared with TRBD1. The CDR3 has 16 amino acids. The germline CDR1 and CDR2 sequences are MNHEY and SVGAGI. V shed 4 bases, J shed 2 bases, and the junction held 9 bases outside the gene matches. The CDR3 DNA follows: TGTGCCAGCAGTTTGGCCGGGACAGGCGAGCAAGAGACCCAGTACTTC. Its translation: CASSLAGTGEQETQYF.

The rearrangement uses TRBV4-3 and TRBJ1-5, with D unresolved. This CDR3 region has 16 residues. Trimming removed 0 bases from V and 2 bases from J, with 11 bases in between. Germline CDR1 LGHNA, CDR2 YSLEER. As DNA, the CDR3 is TGCGCCAGCAGCCAAGAACACCCCGCCGGCAATCAGCCCCAGCATTTT. It yields the protein CASSQEHPAGNQPQHF.